Following are 8 T cell receptor beta chains from one sample sequenced in a study of blood T cell repertoires in COVID-19 (dated by TCRdb to about 2020). The receptor library was made with the immunoSEQ multiplex PCR assay. The immuneACCESS repertoire file appears here via TCRdb, limited to in-frame rearrangements. These files lack a portion of the clones; in checked studies, under half of the deficit traces to unresolved V genes, and the cause of the others is not known. A total of 100,000 to 150,000 clones appear in this sample, 86% of them only once. The ten largest clonotypes hold around 5% of the sample. Sample: peripheral blood. These TCRs come from a human donor in a cohort sampled during active COVID-19.

V is TRBV4-1 and J is TRBJ2-7; TRBD2 matches 9 bases. The germline V gene has CDR1 MGHRA and CDR2 YSYEKL. V was clipped by 1 base and J by 2 bases; unmatched bases: 6. The CDR3 has 16 amino acids. Here the CDR3 reads CASSQGRRGRAYEQYF. In DNA form, the CDR3 reads TGCGCCAGCAGCCAAGGACGTCGCGGGAGGGCCTACGAGCAGTACTTC.

V is TRBV18 and J is TRBJ2-3; the match to TRBD2 covers 14 bases. Unmatched junction bases numbered 8, after V lost 3 bases and J lost 6 bases. The V gene's germline CDR1 is KGHSH and CDR2 LQKENI. This CDR3 comprises 17 residues. CDR3 sequence (DNA): TGTGCCAGCTCACCCCTGACTAGCGGGAGGGCCAAGGATACGCAGTATTTT. Translated: CASSPLTSGRAKDTQYF.

The chain has TRBV4-1 and TRBJ2-4; 15 nucleotides match TRBD2. This CDR3 contains 20 residues. V dropped 4 bases and J dropped 0; count of bases not matched to a gene: 10. Germline CDR1 MGHRA, CDR2 YSYEKL. CDR3 sequence reads: CASSPRTSGRGVLAKNIQYF. As DNA, the CDR3 is TGCGCCAGCAGCCCTAGGACTAGCGGGAGGGGCGTTCTAGCCAAAAACATTCAGTACTTC.

This CDR3 is CASSPEAGATYNEQFF. CDR3 coding DNA: TGTGCCAGCTCACCAGAGGCGGGAGCCACCTACAATGAGCAGTTCTTC. This chain joins TRBV18 and TRBJ2-1; 7 positions match TRBD2. J lost 2 bases, V lost 2 bases, and 6 bases had no gene match. This CDR3 comprises 16 residues. Germline V gene data show CDR1 as KGHSH and CDR2 as LQKENI.

This clone turned up a few times. The chain couples TRBV29-1 to TRBJ2-6; a weak D match, TRBD2 (6 bases). The V end lost 6 bases, the J end lost 3 bases, and 15 bases lay between the germline ends. Germline assignment: CDR1 SQVTM and CDR2 ANQGSEA. The CDR3 is made up of 15 amino acids. The CDR3 here is CSVLTWGGGANVLTF. CDR3 coding DNA: TGCAGCGTCTTGACATGGGGAGGTGGGGCCAACGTCCTGACTTTC.

The rearrangement links TRBV6-2 or TRBV6-3 to TRBJ2-2, with no clear D. Germline lookup yields CDR1 MNHEY and CDR2 SVGEGT. The CDR3 is made up of 13 amino acids. The ends were cut back, 5 bases at V and 7 bases at J, with 11 bases in the middle. The CDR3 DNA reads TGTGCCAGCAGTCTTCTGGTTAGCGGGGAGCTGTTTTTT. Translation gives CASSLLVSGELFF.

The V call is TRBV5-1, the J call TRBJ2-5; D is unclear. Per the germline V gene, CDR1 is SGHRS and CDR2 is YFSETQ. The CDR3 contains 13 residues. V shed 1 base and J shed 2 bases, with 6 bases lying between them. The CDR3 protein is CASSLTVQETQYF. In DNA, the CDR3 is TGCGCCAGCAGCTTGACAGTACAAGAGACCCAGTACTTC.

The chain has TRBV2 and TRBJ1-3; no firm D call. The germline V and J ends were trimmed by 7 bases and 2 bases, with 12 bases remaining between them. The CDR3 totals 14 residues. Germline loops: CDR1 SNHLY, CDR2 FYNNEI. CDR3 DNA sequence: TGTGCCAGCACCCCATGGCAGGCTGGAAACACCATATATTTT. Translating gives CASTPWQAGNTIYF.